A few counts support the clone carrying this T cell receptor (beta chain). Germline lookup yields CDR1 SGHRS and CDR2 YFSETQ. The CDR3 extends over 16 amino acids. The ends lost 2 bases at V and 6 bases at J; junction bases unmatched: 12. The table came from immunoSEQ multiplex PCR; TCRdb's copy has only in-frame clones and leaves some out. Among about 400,000 clones listed, 88% were seen once. These data belong to a study of blood T cell repertoires in COVID-19. Overall study context: The origin of the acute and convalescent COVID-19 samples was the United States, Italy and Spain. Sources were T cells, B-cell-depleted T cells, or PBMCs; the material itself was cDNA or gDNA.

The chain carries TRBV5-1 and TRBJ1-2; 8 bases are a match to TRBD1. Sequencing was performed on PBMCs or T cells enriched from blood (not recorded which). This sequence originates from a woman aged 40 to 50 with acute COVID-19. CDR3: CASSLPYRGKGDGYTF. Written as DNA, the CDR3 is TGCGCCAGCAGCTTACCTTACAGGGGGAAGGGGGATGGCTACACCTTC.